Each of the 8 T cell receptor beta chains below was sequenced from the same sample in a study of OX40 agonist ivuxolimab in advanced cancers. Assay used: immunoSEQ multiplex PCR; TCRdb lists only in-frame clones, some missing. The data contain tens of thousands of clones, roughly 94% of them singletons. The sample was CD4+ or CD8+ T cells sorted from blood, taken in a trial of the OX40 agonist ivuxolimab. The source is an adult with an advanced solid tumor such as melanoma, head and neck, liver or kidney cancer.

This chain uses TRBV4-3 with TRBJ2-1; 7 bases fit TRBD1. This CDR3 is built from 14 residues. V was pared by 4 bases and J by 6 bases, with 6 bases of the junction left unmatched. CDR1 and CDR2 (germline): LGHNA, YSLEER. The CDR3: CASSRRRDSNEQFF. The CDR3 bases are TGCGCCAGCAGCCGGCGAAGGGACAGCAATGAGCAGTTCTTC.

The V call is TRBV28, the J call TRBJ2-1; D is ambiguous. The CDR3 length is 13 residues. Germline V gene data show CDR1 as MDHEN and CDR2 as SYDVKM. V was shortened by 8 bases and J by 3 bases, with 11 bases between the two germline ends. CDR3 protein: CASSPGHYNEQFF. The CDR3, as DNA: TGTGCCAGCTCCCCTGGGCACTACAATGAGCAGTTCTTC.

The V call is TRBV7-9, the J call TRBJ2-5; 11 nucleotides line up with TRBD2. V was pared by 4 bases and J by 2 bases, with 12 bases of the junction left unmatched. Per germline, CDR1 SEHNR and CDR2 FQNEAQ (reference sequence). The CDR3 has 18 residues. CDR3: CASSSLVTSGVLQETQYF. The CDR3 coding sequence is TGTGCCAGCAGCTCGTTGGTGACTAGCGGGGTTTTACAAGAGACCCAGTACTTC.

The chain recombines TRBV14 with TRBJ1-1; no clear D. V shed 3 bases and J shed 3 bases, with 20 bases lying between them. This CDR3 comprises 17 residues. CDR1 and CDR2 from the germline V gene are SGHDN and FVKESK. In DNA, the CDR3 is TGTGCCAGCAGCCAGATCCTCGGATTTTCTGGGGACACTGAAGCTTTCTTT. Its translation: CASSQILGFSGDTEAFF.

This chain links TRBV7-3 with TRBJ2-2; TRBD1 matches 9 bases. In germline, CDR1 is SGHTA, CDR2 FQGTGA. After removal of 0 bases from V and 7 bases from J, the junction contained 6 bases not matched to a gene. This CDR3 is 16 amino acids long. Here the CDR3 DNA reads TGTGCCAGCAGCTTAACGCAGACAGGGGGTTACGGGGAGCTGTTTTTT. This translates into CASSLTQTGGYGELFF.

The chain employs TRBV6-5 and TRBJ2-7; weak D call: TRBD2 (6 bases). Per germline, CDR1 MNHEY and CDR2 SVGAGI. V lost 2 bases and J lost 4, with 12 bases in between. This CDR3 has 14 residues. The chain's CDR3 is CASSYGRREYEQYF. In DNA form, the CDR3 reads TGTGCCAGCAGTTACGGGAGGAGGGAGTACGAGCAGTACTTC.

The chain couples TRBV19 to TRBJ2-1, with 9 bases aligning to TRBD2. The junction had 3 bases not matched to a gene; V was cut back by 6 bases and J by 6 bases. The CDR3 is made up of 13 amino acids. Germline lookup yields CDR1 LNHDA and CDR2 SQIVND (reference sequence). The CDR3 DNA sequence: TGTGCCAGTAGCGTAGCGGGGGCCAATGAGCAGTTCTTC. Amino acids: CASSVAGANEQFF.

This chain uses TRBV7-9 with TRBJ1-6; 10 nucleotides match TRBD1. The V gene's germline CDR1 is SEHNR and CDR2 FQNEAQ (reference sequence). The CDR3 consists of 14 residues. J gave up 8 bases and V 6 bases, and 4 bases lay outside the gene matches. CDR3 DNA: TGTGCCAGCAGAACCGGGACAGGGGATTCACCCCTCCACTTT. Translating gives CASRTGTGDSPLHF.